This is a list of T cell receptor beta chains from one sample in a study of T cell responses to AZD1222 COVID-19 vaccine. Sequenced by immunoSEQ multiplex PCR; TCRdb stores in-frame clones only, minus some. The table includes around 160,000 clones, roughly 91% detected once. The sample in question was peripheral blood, obtained on day 0 of AZD1222 vaccination. The receptors were gathered from an adult in good health. The CDR3 runs from the conserved cysteine through the conserved F or W. The order of the fields is clone size, V gene, D gene, J gene, CDR3 protein, CDR3 DNA. D genes are given only for firm matches. Part of the rows lack a size; the others show once, few, many or a class for expanded clones.

abundance: .; v_gene: TRBV27; d_gene: .; j_gene: TRBJ2-1; CDR3aa: CASSFWNSYNEQFF; CDR3nt: TGTGCCAGCAGTTTTTGGAATTCCTACAATGAGCAGTTCTTC
abundance: .; v_gene: TRBV27; d_gene: .; j_gene: TRBJ2-7; CDR3aa: CASRLSYEQYF; CDR3nt: TGTGCCAGCCGACTTTCCTACGAGCAGTACTTC
abundance: .; v_gene: TRBV24-1; d_gene: TRBD1; j_gene: TRBJ1-3; CDR3aa: CATSDLEPGGHLSGNTIYF; CDR3nt: TGTGCCACCAGTGATTTGGAGCCAGGGGGTCATCTCTCTGGAAACACCATATATTTT
abundance: once; v_gene: TRBV19; d_gene: TRBD2; j_gene: TRBJ2-1; CDR3aa: CASSRPWLAGRHNEQFF; CDR3nt: TGTGCCAGTAGTCGCCCCTGGTTAGCGGGGCGCCACAATGAGCAGTTCTTC
abundance: .; v_gene: TRBV2; d_gene: .; j_gene: TRBJ1-4; CDR3aa: CASKTTNEKLFF; CDR3nt: TGTGCCAGTAAAACAACTAATGAAAAACTGTTTTTT
abundance: .; v_gene: TRBV29-1; d_gene: .; j_gene: TRBJ2-7; CDR3aa: CSVNQGYEQYF; CDR3nt: TGCAGCGTAAATCAGGGTTACGAGCAGTACTTC
abundance: .; v_gene: TRBV7-9; d_gene: .; j_gene: TRBJ2-5; CDR3aa: CASSHPQGSQYF; CDR3nt: TGTGCCAGCAGCCACCCCCAGGGTTCCCAGTACTTC
abundance: once; v_gene: TRBV4-2; d_gene: TRBD2; j_gene: TRBJ2-2; CDR3aa: CASSHPAGAGRNTGELFF; CDR3nt: TGTGCCAGCAGCCACCCCGCGGGAGCGGGCCGGAACACCGGGGAGCTGTTTTTT
abundance: once; v_gene: TRBV7-6; d_gene: TRBD1; j_gene: TRBJ2-3; CDR3aa: CASSLDRGLRTDTQYF; CDR3nt: TGTGCCAGCAGCTTAGACAGGGGGTTAAGAACAGATACGCAGTATTTT
abundance: .; v_gene: TRBV19; d_gene: .; j_gene: TRBJ1-2; CDR3aa: CASSIETGSGYTF; CDR3nt: TGTGCCAGTAGTATAGAAACAGGGTCTGGCTACACCTTC
abundance: .; v_gene: TRBV3-1/TRBV3-2; d_gene: .; j_gene: TRBJ1-3; CDR3aa: CASSRAVDNTIYF; CDR3nt: TGTGCCAGCAGTCGGGCCGTCGACAACACCATATATTTT
abundance: once; v_gene: TRBV12-3/TRBV12-4; d_gene: .; j_gene: TRBJ1-5; CDR3aa: CASSPGGDQHF; CDR3nt: TGTGCCAGCAGTCCGGGAGGGGACCAGCATTTT
abundance: .; v_gene: TRBV12-3/TRBV12-4; d_gene: .; j_gene: TRBJ1-2; CDR3aa: CASSLLGTYGYTF; CDR3nt: TGTGCCAGCAGTTTATTAGGGACCTATGGCTACACCTTC
abundance: .; v_gene: TRBV19; d_gene: .; j_gene: TRBJ1-4; CDR3aa: CASRTGTLGNEKLFF; CDR3nt: TGTGCCAGTAGAACAGGAACATTGGGAAATGAAAAACTGTTTTTT
abundance: .; v_gene: TRBV7-8; d_gene: TRBD1; j_gene: TRBJ1-2; CDR3aa: CASSLDRGGGYGYTF; CDR3nt: TGTGCCAGCAGTCTTGACAGGGGGGGAGGCTATGGCTACACCTTC
abundance: .; v_gene: TRBV27; d_gene: .; j_gene: TRBJ2-1; CDR3aa: CASSFGIGGAWDEQFF; CDR3nt: TGTGCCAGCAGTTTTGGGATTGGGGGGGCTTGGGATGAGCAGTTCTTC
abundance: .; v_gene: TRBV7-9; d_gene: TRBD1; j_gene: TRBJ2-1; CDR3aa: CASSLGRGLSNEQFF; CDR3nt: TGTGCCAGCAGCTTGGGCAGGGGGCTTTCTAATGAGCAGTTCTTC
abundance: few; v_gene: TRBV2; d_gene: .; j_gene: TRBJ1-2; CDR3aa: CASSEAATGGSGYTF; CDR3nt: TGTGCCAGCAGTGAAGCGGCCACCGGGGGCTCTGGCTACACCTTC
abundance: few; v_gene: TRBV6-6; d_gene: .; j_gene: TRBJ2-2; CDR3aa: CASSLPKSGTGELFF; CDR3nt: TGTGCCAGCAGCCTTCCTAAGTCGGGCACCGGGGAGCTGTTTTTT
abundance: .; v_gene: TRBV5-1; d_gene: .; j_gene: TRBJ1-2; CDR3aa: CASSPGQTHYGYTF; CDR3nt: TGCGCCAGCAGCCCGGGACAAACCCACTATGGCTACACCTTC